The 7 T cell receptor beta chains reported below all come from one sample, sequenced in a study of CD8+CD57+ T cells in acquired aplastic anemia. Patients sequenced had flow cytometry evidence of CD8+CD57+ cell expansion. TCR beta VDJ and CDR3 profiling used genomic DNA as template. A single record per CDR3 protein comes from TCRdb applying MiXCR to the reads. This sample has about 170,000 distinct CDR3 sequences, with 45% to 55% found just once. Specimen: sorted CD4+, CD8+, or CD8+CD57+ T cells (not recorded which) from PBMCs. The receptors derive from a human donor with aplastic anemia.

The chain combines TRBV19 with TRBJ1-1, with D hard to call. This CDR3 is 14 amino acids long. Trimming cost V 7 bases and J 2 bases, with 14 bases left between them. Germline V gene sequence: CDR1 LNHDA, CDR2 SQIVND (reference sequence). In DNA, the CDR3 is TGTGCCAGTAAGGGCCGCGCCCCCAACACTGAAGCTTTCTTT. Translating it yields CASKGRAPNTEAFF.

This clonotype was recorded a few times. V and J are TRBV5-1 and TRBJ2-3, with 8 bases fitting TRBD2. Trimming took 4 bases from V and 7 from J; bases not matched to a gene: 11. The length of the CDR3 is 15 residues. Per germline, CDR1 SGHRS and CDR2 YFSETQ. The CDR3 loop is CASSPDGGAGYTQYF. CDR3 nucleotide sequence: TGCGCCAGCAGCCCCGACGGGGGGGCTGGATATACGCAGTATTTT.

The genes are TRBV7-3 and TRBJ2-7, with TRBD1 matching over 12 bases. V was pared by 2 bases and J by 1 base, with 3 bases of the junction left unmatched. This CDR3 region has 16 residues. Germline V gene lookup returns CDR1 SGHTA and CDR2 FQGTGA. The CDR3 protein is CASSLLGQGASYEQYF. The CDR3 DNA sequence: TGTGCCAGCAGCTTACTGGGACAGGGGGCATCCTACGAGCAGTACTTC.

This chain connects TRBV24-1 to TRBJ2-1, with 7 bases identical to TRBD1. Germline lookup yields CDR1 KGHDR and CDR2 SFDVKD. This CDR3 region has 14 residues. Trimming at V came to 9 bases and at J to 0 bases, leaving 4 bases not matched to a gene. This chain's CDR3 is CATSGQPSYNEQFF. Written as DNA, the CDR3 is TGTGCCACCTCGGGACAGCCCTCCTACAATGAGCAGTTCTTC.

This chain uses TRBV20-1 with TRBJ2-1; 12 bases fit TRBD2. The CDR3 runs 14 residues. V dropped 3 bases and J dropped 5; count of bases not matched to a gene: 2. The V gene's germline CDR1 is DFQATT and CDR2 SNEGSKA (reference sequence). The CDR3: CSASGTSGHNEQFF. Written as DNA, the CDR3 is TGCAGTGCTAGCGGGACTAGCGGGCACAATGAGCAGTTCTTC.

This clonotype was seen at least ten times. The chain recombines TRBV7-2 with TRBJ2-1; either TRBD1 or TRBD2 may supply D (6 bases each). The CDR3 loop spans 14 amino acids. CDR1 and CDR2 from the germline V gene are SGHTA and FQGNSA. Trimming removed 5 bases from V and 9 bases from J, with 17 bases in between. The CDR3: CASSPGAYVGEQFF. The DNA for the CDR3 is TGTGCCAGCAGCCCGGGGGCCTACGTTGGTGAGCAGTTCTTC.

This clonotype was counted at least ten times. V is TRBV5-1 and J is TRBJ1-4, with D possibly TRBD1 on 6 matching bases. Germline V lookup: CDR1 SGHRS, CDR2 YFSETQ. Trimming stripped 2 bases from V and 8 bases from J, with 16 bases between. The CDR3 covers 15 residues. The CDR3 sequence is CASSLGAAGVEKLFF. For the CDR3, the DNA is TGCGCCAGCAGCTTAGGTGCTGCAGGGGTCGAAAAACTGTTTTTT.